The clone carrying this T cell receptor beta chain has ten or more counts. The antigen is unknown. Ahead of thyroid surgery, no patient had received treatment of any kind. The sample originates from a study of metastatic and nonmetastatic thyroid tumors. The wider study: Peripheral blood and tumor or nodule samples from malignant and benign thyroid patients were compared. Whole-study findings and limits: TCR beta diversity was reportedly significantly higher in malignant thyroid tumors than benign nodules, in blood and tumor.

In the study's own analysis: The study's classifier, a distant-metastasis tool for papillary thyroid cancer, was built using CDR3 differences across clinicopathological groups. TCRdb re-clonotyped the PCR reads through MiXCR. For this entry, the V and J calls and clone size follow TCRdb and not the study's own pipeline. The table lists approximately 24,000 clones, 20% to 25% of them singletons. This CDR3 region has 16 residues. The germline CDR1 and CDR2 sequences are KGHSH and LQKENI. Trimming removed 5 bases from V and 4 bases from J; junction bases left unmatched: 8. This clonotype was obtained from a male donor with papillary thyroid cancer or a benign thyroid nodule (not recorded which). Some clones in this sample may be carry-over from other donors' samples. What was sequenced was blood. The rearrangement links TRBV18 to TRBJ2-2; 9 bases agree with TRBD2. The CDR3 here is CASSKELAGTTGELFF. In DNA form, the CDR3 reads TGTGCCAGCTCAAAGGAACTAGCGGGCACCACCGGGGAGCTGTTTTTT.